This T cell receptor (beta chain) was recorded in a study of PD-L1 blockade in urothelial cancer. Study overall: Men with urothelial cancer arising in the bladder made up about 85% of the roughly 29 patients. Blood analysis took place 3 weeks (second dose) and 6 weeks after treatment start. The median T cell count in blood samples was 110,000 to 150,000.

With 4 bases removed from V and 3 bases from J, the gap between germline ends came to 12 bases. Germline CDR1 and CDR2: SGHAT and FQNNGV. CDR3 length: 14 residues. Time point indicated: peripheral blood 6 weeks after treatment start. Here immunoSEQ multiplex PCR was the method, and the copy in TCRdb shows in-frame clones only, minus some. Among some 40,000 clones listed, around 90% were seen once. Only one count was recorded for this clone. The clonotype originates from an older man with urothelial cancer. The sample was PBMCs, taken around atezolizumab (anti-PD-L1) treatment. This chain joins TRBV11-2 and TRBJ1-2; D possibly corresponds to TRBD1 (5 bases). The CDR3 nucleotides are TGTGCCAGCAGCTCCTTCTCCAGGGACTATGGCTACACCTTC. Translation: CASSSFSRDYGYTF.